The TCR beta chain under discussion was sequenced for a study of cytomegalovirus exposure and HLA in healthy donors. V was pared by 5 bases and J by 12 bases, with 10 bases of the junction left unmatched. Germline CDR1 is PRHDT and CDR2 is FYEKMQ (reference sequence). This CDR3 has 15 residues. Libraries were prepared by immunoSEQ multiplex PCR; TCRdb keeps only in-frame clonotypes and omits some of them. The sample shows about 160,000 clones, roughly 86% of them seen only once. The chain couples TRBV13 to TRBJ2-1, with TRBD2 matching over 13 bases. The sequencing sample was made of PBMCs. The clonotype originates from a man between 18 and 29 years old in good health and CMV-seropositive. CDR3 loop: CASSPPGLAGIGQFF. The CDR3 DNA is TGTGCCAGCAGCCCCCCGGGACTAGCGGGAATCGGGCAGTTCTTC. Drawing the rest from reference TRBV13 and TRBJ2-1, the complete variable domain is AAGVIQSPRHLIKEKRETATLKCYPIPRHDTVYWYQQGPGQDPQFLISFYEKMQSDKGSIPDRFSAQQFSDYHSELNMSSLELGDSALYFCASSPPGLAGIGQFFGPGTRLTVL.